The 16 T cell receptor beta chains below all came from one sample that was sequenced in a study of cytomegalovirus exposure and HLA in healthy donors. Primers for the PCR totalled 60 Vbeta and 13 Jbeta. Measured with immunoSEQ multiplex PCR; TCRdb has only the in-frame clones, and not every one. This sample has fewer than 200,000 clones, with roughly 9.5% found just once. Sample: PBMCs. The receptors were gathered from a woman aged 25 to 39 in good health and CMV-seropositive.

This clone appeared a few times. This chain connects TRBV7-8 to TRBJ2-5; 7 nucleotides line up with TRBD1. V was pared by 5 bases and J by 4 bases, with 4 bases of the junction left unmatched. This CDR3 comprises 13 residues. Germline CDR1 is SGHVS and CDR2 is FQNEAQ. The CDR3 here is CASSQTGIETQYF. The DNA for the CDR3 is TGTGCCAGCAGCCAGACAGGGATAGAGACCCAGTACTTC.

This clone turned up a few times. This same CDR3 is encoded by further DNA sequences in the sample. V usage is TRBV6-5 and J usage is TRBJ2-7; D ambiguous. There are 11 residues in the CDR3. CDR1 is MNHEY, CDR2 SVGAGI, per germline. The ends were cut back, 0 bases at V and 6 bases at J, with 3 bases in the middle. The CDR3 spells CASSYSLEQYF. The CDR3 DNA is TGTGCCAGCAGTTACTCCCTCGAGCAGTACTTC.

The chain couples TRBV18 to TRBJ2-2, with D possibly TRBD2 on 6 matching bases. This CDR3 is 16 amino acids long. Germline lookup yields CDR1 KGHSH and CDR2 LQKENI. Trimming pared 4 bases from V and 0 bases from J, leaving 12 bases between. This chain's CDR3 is CASSLGLFPNTGELFF. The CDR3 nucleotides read TGTGCCAGCTCACTGGGACTTTTCCCGAACACCGGGGAGCTGTTTTTT. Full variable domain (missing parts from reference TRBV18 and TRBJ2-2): NAGVMQNPRHLVRRRGQEARLRCSPMKGHSHVYWYRQLPEEGLKFMVYLQKENIIDESGMPKERFSAEFPKEGPSILRIQQVVRGDSAAYFCASSLGLFPNTGELFFGEGSRLTVL.

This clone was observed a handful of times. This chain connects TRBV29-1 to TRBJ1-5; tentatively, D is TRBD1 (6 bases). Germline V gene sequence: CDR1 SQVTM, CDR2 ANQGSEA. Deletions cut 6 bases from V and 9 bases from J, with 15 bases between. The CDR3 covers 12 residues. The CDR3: CSVGTQGSPQHF. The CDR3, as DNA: TGCAGCGTCGGTACACAGGGTTCGCCCCAGCATTTT.

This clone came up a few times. The CDR3 sequence is CASRKRGGVNTEAFF. The CDR3 DNA sequence: TGTGCCAGCAGGAAGAGGGGGGGGGTGAACACTGAAGCTTTCTTT. J is TRBJ1-1 and V is TRBV2; a possible D gene is TRBD1 (6 bases). With 6 bases removed from V and 0 bases from J, the gap between germline ends came to 14 bases. The CDR3 is 15 residues long. CDR1 and CDR2 from the germline V gene are SNHLY and FYNNEI.

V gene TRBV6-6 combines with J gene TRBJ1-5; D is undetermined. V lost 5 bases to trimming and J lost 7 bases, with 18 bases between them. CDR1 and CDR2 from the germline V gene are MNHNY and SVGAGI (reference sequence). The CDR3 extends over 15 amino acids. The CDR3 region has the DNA TGTGCCAGCAGTACTCAGAAGGCAGGTGGGCAGCCCCAGCATTTT. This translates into CASSTQKAGGQPQHF.

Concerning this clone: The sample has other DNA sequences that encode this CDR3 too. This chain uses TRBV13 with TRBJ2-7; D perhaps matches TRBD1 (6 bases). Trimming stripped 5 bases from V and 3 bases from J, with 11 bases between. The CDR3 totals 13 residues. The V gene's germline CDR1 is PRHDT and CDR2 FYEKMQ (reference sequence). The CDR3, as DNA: TGTGCCAGCAGCCTGGGCAGGGGCTACGAGCAGTACTTC. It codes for CASSLGRGYEQYF.

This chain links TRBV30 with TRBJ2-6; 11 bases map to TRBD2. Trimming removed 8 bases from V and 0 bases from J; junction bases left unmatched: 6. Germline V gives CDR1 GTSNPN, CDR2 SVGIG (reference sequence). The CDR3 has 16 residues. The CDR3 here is CAADTSGSSGANVLTF. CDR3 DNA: TGTGCCGCCGATACTAGCGGGAGCTCTGGGGCCAACGTCCTGACTTTC.

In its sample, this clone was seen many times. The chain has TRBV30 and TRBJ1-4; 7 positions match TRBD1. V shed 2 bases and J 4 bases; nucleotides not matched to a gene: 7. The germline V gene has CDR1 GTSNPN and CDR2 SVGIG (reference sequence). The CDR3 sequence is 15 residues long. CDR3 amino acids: CAWSPGQTFNEKLFF. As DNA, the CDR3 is TGTGCCTGGAGTCCGGGACAGACCTTTAATGAAAAACTGTTTTTT. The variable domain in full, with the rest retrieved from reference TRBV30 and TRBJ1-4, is SQTIHQWPATLVQPVGSPLSLECTVEGTSNPNLYWYRQAAGRGLQLLFYSVGIGQISSEVPQNLSASRPQDRQFILSSKKLLLSDSGFYLCAWSPGQTFNEKLFFGSGTQLSVL.

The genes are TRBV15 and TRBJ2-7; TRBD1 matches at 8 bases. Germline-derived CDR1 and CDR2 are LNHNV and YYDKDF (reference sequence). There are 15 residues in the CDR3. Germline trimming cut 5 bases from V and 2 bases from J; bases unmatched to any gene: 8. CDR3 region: CATSPGGAFAYEQYF. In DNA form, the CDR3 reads TGTGCCACCAGCCCAGGGGGCGCGTTTGCCTACGAGCAGTACTTC. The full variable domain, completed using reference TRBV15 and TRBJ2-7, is DAMVIQNPRYQVTQFGKPVTLSCSQTLNHNVMYWYQQKSSQAPKLLFHYYDKDFNNEADTPDNFQSRRPNTSFCFLDIRSPGLGDTAMYLCATSPGGAFAYEQYFGPGTRLTVT.

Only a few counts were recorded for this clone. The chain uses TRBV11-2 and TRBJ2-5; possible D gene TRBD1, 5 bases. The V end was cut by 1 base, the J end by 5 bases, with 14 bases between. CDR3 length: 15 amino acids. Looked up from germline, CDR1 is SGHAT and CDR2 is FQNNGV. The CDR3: CASSLGAGSGETQYF. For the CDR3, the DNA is TGTGCCAGCAGCTTAGGGGCAGGGTCAGGGGAGACCCAGTACTTC.

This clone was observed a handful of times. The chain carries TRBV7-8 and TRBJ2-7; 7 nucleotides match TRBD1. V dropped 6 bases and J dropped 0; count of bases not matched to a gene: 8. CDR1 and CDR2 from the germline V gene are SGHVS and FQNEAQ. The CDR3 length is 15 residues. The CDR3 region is CASRVEGASSYEQYF. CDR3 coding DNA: TGTGCCAGCAGGGTTGAGGGGGCAAGCTCCTACGAGCAGTACTTC.

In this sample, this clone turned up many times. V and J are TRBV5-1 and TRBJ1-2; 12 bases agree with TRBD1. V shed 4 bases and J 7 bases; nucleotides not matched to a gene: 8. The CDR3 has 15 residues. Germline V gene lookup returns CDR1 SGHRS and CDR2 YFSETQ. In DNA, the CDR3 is TGCGCCAGCAGCCTCTCGGGACAGGGGGCTTCTGGCTACACCTTC. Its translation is CASSLSGQGASGYTF. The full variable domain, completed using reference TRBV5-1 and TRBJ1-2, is KAGVTQTPRYLIKTRGQQVTLSCSPISGHRSVSWYQQTPGQGLQFLFEYFSETQRNKGNFPGRFSGRQFSNSRSEMNVSTLELGDSALYLCASSLSGQGASGYTFGSGTRLTVV.

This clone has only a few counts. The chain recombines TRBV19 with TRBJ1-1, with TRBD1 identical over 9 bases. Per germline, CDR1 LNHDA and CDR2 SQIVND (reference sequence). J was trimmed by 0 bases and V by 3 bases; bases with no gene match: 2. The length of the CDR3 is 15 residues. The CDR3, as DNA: TGTGCCAGTAGTATCTGGACAGGGGTGAACACTGAAGCTTTCTTT. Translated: CASSIWTGVNTEAFF. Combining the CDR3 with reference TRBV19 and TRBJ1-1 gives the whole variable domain DGGITQSPKYLFRKEGQNVTLSCEQNLNHDAMYWYRQDPGQGLRLIYYSQIVNDFQKGDIAEGYSVSREKKESFPLTVTSAQKNPTAFYLCASSIWTGVNTEAFFGQGTRLTVV.

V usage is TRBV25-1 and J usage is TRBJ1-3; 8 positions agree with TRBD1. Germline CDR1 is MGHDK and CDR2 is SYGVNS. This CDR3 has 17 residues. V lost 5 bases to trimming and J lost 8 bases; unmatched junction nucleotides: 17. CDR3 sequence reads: CASSPLWTGPGADTIYF. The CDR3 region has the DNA TGTGCCAGCAGTCCCCTGTGGACAGGGCCCGGGGCAGACACCATATATTTT.

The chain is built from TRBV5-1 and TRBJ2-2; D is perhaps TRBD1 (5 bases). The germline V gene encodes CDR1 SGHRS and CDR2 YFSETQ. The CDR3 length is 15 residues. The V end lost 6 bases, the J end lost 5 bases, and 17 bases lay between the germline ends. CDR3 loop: CASTNTQGRTGELFF. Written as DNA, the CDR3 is TGCGCCAGCACCAACACTCAGGGCCGGACCGGGGAGCTGTTTTTT.